A single sample is the source of the 32 T cell receptor beta chains below, sequenced in a study of T cell responses to AZD1222 COVID-19 vaccine. Clones were read by immunoSEQ multiplex PCR, and TCRdb kept only the in-frame ones, dropping some. The table shows 95,000 to 150,000 clones, with 85% to 90% occurring only once. Sample: peripheral blood, taken on day 0 of MenACWY control vaccination. Every receptor here comes from an adult in good health.

A few counts support this clone. CDR3 amino acids: CSVEDRRGQHYEQYF. CDR3 in DNA: TGCAGCGTTGAAGATCGGCGTGGACAGCACTACGAGCAGTACTTC. This chain joins TRBV29-1 and TRBJ2-7, with D tentatively TRBD1 (6 bases). Trimming removed 0 bases from V and 3 bases from J, with 15 bases in between. The CDR3 is 15 residues long. The V gene's germline CDR1 is SQVTM and CDR2 ANQGSEA.

This clone was observed once. The V call is TRBV27, the J call TRBJ1-5; unclear D gene. Trimming left V 3 bases short and J 1 base short, with 4 bases between. The CDR3 extends over 13 amino acids. Germline CDR1 reads MNHEY; CDR2 reads SMNVEV (reference sequence). The CDR3: CASSLGSNQPQHF. The CDR3 DNA is TGTGCCAGCAGTTTGGGGAGCAATCAGCCCCAGCATTTT.

This clone was recorded a few times. The CDR3 nucleotides are TGTGCCAGCAGTTTCACTAGCGTCACCTACAATGAGCAGTTCTTC. This sequence encodes CASSFTSVTYNEQFF. The chain employs TRBV28 and TRBJ2-1; 7 bases fit TRBD2. The CDR3 is 15 amino acids. CDR1 and CDR2 (germline): MDHEN, SYDVKM. The V segment lost 3 bases and the J segment 2 bases; nucleotides outside the gene matches: 4.

The V and J genes are TRBV19 and TRBJ2-3; D uncertain. The CDR3 extends over 14 amino acids. V lost 6 bases and J lost 2, with 12 bases in between. The V gene's germline CDR1 is LNHDA and CDR2 SQIVND (reference sequence). This CDR3 reads CASSESMVTDTQYF. DNA for the CDR3: TGTGCCAGTAGCGAGAGTATGGTCACAGATACGCAGTATTTT.

The chain is built from TRBV2 and TRBJ1-2; D gene unclear. Trimming removed 4 bases at V and 4 bases at J, with 13 bases between. Germline V gene data show CDR1 as SNHLY and CDR2 as FYNNEI. This CDR3 is built from 14 residues. CDR3 sequence reads: CASSVGHIIYGYTF. DNA for the CDR3: TGTGCCAGCAGTGTTGGGCATATCATCTATGGCTACACCTTC. Full variable domain (remainder filled in from reference TRBV2 and TRBJ1-2): EPEVTQTPSHQVTQMGQEVILRCVPISNHLYFYWYRQILGQKVEFLVSFYNNEISEKSEIFDDQFSVERPDGSNFTLKIRSTKLEDSAMYFCASSVGHIIYGYTFGSGTRLTVV.

This chain connects TRBV20-1 to TRBJ1-2, with D uncertain. The CDR3 extends over 9 amino acids. Germline CDR1 DFQATT, CDR2 SNEGSKA (reference sequence). The DNA of the CDR3 is TGCAGCCCGGGAGGTGGCTACACCTTC. Translating it yields CSPGGGYTF.

The CDR3 loop reads CASEKGYLGETQYF. DNA of the CDR3: TGTGCTAGTGAAAAGGGGTATTTGGGTGAGACCCAGTACTTC. This rearrangement joins TRBV12-5 to TRBJ2-5, with TRBD1 as a possible D gene (5 bases). This CDR3 contains 14 residues. Per germline, CDR1 LGHNT and CDR2 FRNRAP. The ends were cut back, 7 bases at V and 5 bases at J, with 17 bases in the middle.

V and J are TRBV9 and TRBJ2-7; a weak D match, TRBD2 (6 bases). The germline V gene encodes CDR1 SGDLS and CDR2 YYNGEE. V gave up 1 base and J gave up 5 bases, with 13 bases separating them. The CDR3 has 14 residues. The CDR3 is CASSVMEGSDEQYF. The DNA of the CDR3 is TGTGCCAGCAGCGTAATGGAGGGGAGCGACGAGCAGTACTTC.

The chain recombines TRBV28 with TRBJ2-1; TRBD2 aligns across 10 bases. V was pared by 3 bases and J by 1 base, with 3 bases of the junction left unmatched. Germline loops: CDR1 MDHEN, CDR2 SYDVKM. This CDR3 is 16 amino acids long. CDR3 loop: CASSLSGRGSYNEQFF. CDR3 DNA sequence: TGTGCCAGCAGTTTGAGCGGGAGGGGGTCCTACAATGAGCAGTTCTTC.

This clone was found once. DNA for the CDR3: TGTGCCAGCAGTGAAGGCTCCCTGGGGCAGCCCCAGCATTTT. It translates to CASSEGSLGQPQHF. The chain links TRBV6-1 to TRBJ1-5; D gene ambiguous. Germline loops: CDR1 MNHNS, CDR2 SASEGT. This CDR3 is 14 amino acids long. The germline V and J ends were trimmed by 1 base and 7 bases, with 11 bases remaining between them.

V is TRBV10-3 and J is TRBJ1-3; a possible D gene is TRBD1 (6 bases). The CDR3 spans 15 residues. V lost 5 bases and J lost 3, with 14 bases in between. Germline V gene data show CDR1 as ENHRY and CDR2 as SYGVKD. The CDR3 sequence: CAISPGQNDGNTIYF. DNA for the CDR3: TGTGCCATCAGTCCCGGACAGAATGATGGAAACACCATATATTTT.

The chain recombines TRBV5-5 with TRBJ2-7; D may be TRBD1 or TRBD2 (6 bases each). There are 15 residues in the CDR3. V was cut by 5 bases and J by 0 bases, with 15 bases left in between. Germline CDR1 and CDR2: SGHKS and YYEKEE (reference sequence). The CDR3 region has the DNA TGTGCCAGCAGTCCGCGCGGGACAAACTCCTACGAGCAGTACTTC. It is translated as CASSPRGTNSYEQYF.

The chain couples TRBV2 to TRBJ2-7; D possibly corresponds to TRBD2 (6 bases). CDR1 SNHLY and CDR2 FYNNEI come from the germline V gene. Trimming pared 0 bases from V and 7 bases from J, leaving 13 bases between. The CDR3 is made up of 14 amino acids. CDR3 sequence: CASSEARDAVEQYF. CDR3 nucleotide sequence: TGTGCCAGCAGTGAAGCGCGGGACGCCGTGGAGCAGTACTTC.

The genes are TRBV5-5 and TRBJ2-1, with 16 bases aligning to TRBD2. V trimming: 10 bases; J trimming: 0 bases; junction bases outside the gene matches: 10. This CDR3 comprises 18 residues. Germline values: CDR1 SGHKS, CDR2 YYEKEE (reference sequence). CDR3 sequence (DNA): TGTGCCTCCTCCCCGGGACTAGCGGGAGGGCCCTCCTACAATGAGCAGTTCTTC. As protein: CASSPGLAGGPSYNEQFF.

This clone was picked up a small number of times. This chain uses TRBV28 with TRBJ1-2, with D possibly being TRBD1 (6 bases). V dropped 6 bases and J dropped 4 bases, with 18 bases sitting between them. The V gene's germline CDR1 is MDHEN and CDR2 SYDVKM. The CDR3 has 15 amino acids. Here the CDR3 DNA reads TGTGCCAGCAGCCGAGGGGGGAGCCTCGGCTATGGCTACACCTTC. Protein: CASSRGGSLGYGYTF.

The CDR3 DNA reads as TGTGCCAGCAGCCATAAGGGTGCCGGGGAGCTGTTTTTT. This gives the protein CASSHKGAGELFF. The chain couples TRBV7-3 to TRBJ2-2; unclear D gene. Germline V gives CDR1 SGHTA, CDR2 FQGTGA. The CDR3 contains 13 residues. Trimming removed 5 bases at V and 6 bases at J, with 10 bases between.

The CDR3 DNA is TGTGCCAGCAGTTTGACAGGGGAGCCTCCCTACGAGCAGTACTTC. Its translation is CASSLTGEPPYEQYF. The chain employs TRBV6-2 or TRBV6-3 and TRBJ2-7; 8 positions agree with TRBD1. The CDR3 loop spans 15 amino acids. Germline values: CDR1 MNHEY, CDR2 SVGEGT. The V gene end was trimmed by 4 bases and the J gene end by 2 bases; junction bases not matched to a gene: 7.

This sequence joins TRBV29-1 and TRBJ1-1; maybe TRBD1 (5 bases). The germline CDR1 and CDR2 sequences are SQVTM and ANQGSEA. The CDR3 sequence is 12 residues long. V was trimmed by 7 bases and J by 9 bases, leaving 18 bases between them. As DNA, the CDR3 is TGCAGCGCGCGGCCTGGGGGAGATAAAGCTTTCTTT. Protein product: CSARPGGDKAFF.

The chain combines TRBV5-1 with TRBJ2-7, with unresolved D. Germline V gene lookup returns CDR1 SGHRS and CDR2 YFSETQ. CDR3 length: 14 amino acids. V shed 0 bases and J shed 1 base, with 8 bases lying between them. DNA of the CDR3: TGCGCCAGCAGCTTGGAGGTCCCGTCCTACGAGCAGTACTTC. Its protein is CASSLEVPSYEQYF. The entire variable domain, with the rest obtained from reference TRBV5-1 and TRBJ2-7, is as follows: KAGVTQTPRYLIKTRGQQVTLSCSPISGHRSVSWYQQTPGQGLQFLFEYFSETQRNKGNFPGRFSGRQFSNSRSEMNVSTLELGDSALYLCASSLEVPSYEQYFGPGTRLTVT.

This clone was picked up one time. The V call is TRBV19, the J call TRBJ1-2, with D unclear. This CDR3 contains 11 residues. Germline V gives CDR1 LNHDA, CDR2 SQIVND (reference sequence). V gave up 4 bases and J gave up 4 bases, with 4 bases separating them. CDR3: CASSTGYGYTF. The CDR3 DNA follows: TGTGCCAGTAGTACGGGCTATGGCTACACCTTC.

This chain links TRBV7-9 with TRBJ1-5; TRBD1 matches 7 bases. Looked up from germline, CDR1 is SEHNR and CDR2 is FQNEAQ (reference sequence). This CDR3 is 15 amino acids long. Germline trimming cut 5 bases from V and 4 bases from J; bases unmatched to any gene: 8. The CDR3 DNA reads as TGTGCCAGCAGCCGGACCGGGACAGATAATCAGCCCCAGCATTTT. It specifies CASSRTGTDNQPQHF. Full variable domain (rest looked up from reference TRBV7-9 and TRBJ1-5): DTGVSQNPRHKITKRGQNVTFRCDPISEHNRLYWYRQTLGQGPEFLTYFQNEAQLEKSRLLSDRFSAERPKGSFSTLEIQRTEQGDSAMYLCASSRTGTDNQPQHFGDGTRLSIL.

CDR3 DNA sequence: TGTGCCAGCAGCCAAACCGGGACTACCGATACGCAGTATTTT. This translates into CASSQTGTTDTQYF. The J gene is TRBJ2-3, the V gene TRBV7-9; TRBD2 matches at 7 bases. Trimming removed 5 bases from V and 6 bases from J; junction bases left unmatched: 8. This CDR3 has 14 amino acids. Germline-derived CDR1 and CDR2 are SEHNR and FQNEAQ (reference sequence). The full variable domain, with the rest looked up from reference TRBV7-9 and TRBJ2-3, is DTGVSQNPRHKITKRGQNVTFRCDPISEHNRLYWYRQTLGQGPEFLTYFQNEAQLEKSRLLSDRFSAERPKGSFSTLEIQRTEQGDSAMYLCASSQTGTTDTQYFGPGTRLTVL.

The chain couples TRBV20-1 to TRBJ2-3; D gene unclear. The CDR3 is 10 amino acids. The germline gives CDR1 DFQATT, CDR2 SNEGSKA (reference sequence). The germline V and J ends were trimmed by 6 bases and 6 bases, with 7 bases remaining between them. This chain's CDR3 is CSAYTDTQYF. The CDR3 bases are TGCAGTGCCTATACGGATACGCAGTATTTT.

CDR3 sequence (DNA): TGTGCCAGCAGCTGGGGCGACAATGAGCAGTTCTTC. Its translation is CASSWGDNEQFF. V and J are TRBV12-3 or TRBV12-4 and TRBJ2-1; a possible D gene is TRBD1 (5 bases). The CDR3 has 12 residues. Deletions cut 6 bases from V and 5 bases from J, with 8 bases between.

This clone has only a few counts. The CDR3 DNA reads TGTGCCAGCGAGCTGATGGACAGGGTAACCGGGGAGCTGTTTTTT. It is translated as CASELMDRVTGELFF. The rearrangement joins TRBV7-9 to TRBJ2-2, with 8 bases identical to TRBD1. The ends lost 8 bases at V and 5 bases at J; junction bases unmatched: 10. In germline, CDR1 is SEHNR, CDR2 FQNEAQ (reference sequence). This CDR3 region has 15 residues.

The genes are TRBV18 and TRBJ2-5; tentatively, D is TRBD1 (6 bases). The length of the CDR3 is 13 residues. Germline V gene lookup returns CDR1 KGHSH and CDR2 LQKENI. With 4 bases removed from V and 1 base from J, the gap between germline ends came to 7 bases. This CDR3 reads CASSRGGQETQYF. CDR3 DNA sequence: TGTGCCAGCTCACGAGGGGGCCAAGAGACCCAGTACTTC.

The rearrangement uses TRBV6-2 or TRBV6-3 and TRBJ1-1, with D possibly matching TRBD1 (6 bases). V shed 5 bases and J shed 3 bases, with 7 bases lying between them. The CDR3 is made up of 12 amino acids. Per germline, CDR1 MNHEY and CDR2 SVGEGT. CDR3 bases: TGTGCCAGCAGTACAGGGTACACTGAAGCTTTCTTT. Amino acid sequence: CASSTGYTEAFF.

V usage is TRBV5-4 and J usage is TRBJ2-7; TRBD2 aligns across 12 bases. Trimming took 2 bases from V and 5 from J; bases not matched to a gene: 5. This CDR3 has 15 amino acids. Germline V gene lookup returns CDR1 SGHNT and CDR2 YYREEE (reference sequence). The CDR3 loop reads CASSFRLAGVHEQYF. In DNA, the CDR3 is TGTGCCAGCAGCTTCAGACTAGCGGGAGTCCACGAGCAGTACTTC.

This sequence joins TRBV5-1 and TRBJ2-1; 7 nucleotides match TRBD1. V shed 4 bases and J 2 bases; nucleotides not matched to a gene: 9. CDR1 is SGHRS and CDR2 is YFSETQ in the germline V gene. This CDR3 contains 16 residues. CDR3 DNA: TGCGCCAGCAGCGTCTCCGGGACAGTCCCCTACAATGAGCAGTTCTTC. It is translated as CASSVSGTVPYNEQFF. Full variable domain (missing parts from reference TRBV5-1 and TRBJ2-1): KAGVTQTPRYLIKTRGQQVTLSCSPISGHRSVSWYQQTPGQGLQFLFEYFSETQRNKGNFPGRFSGRQFSNSRSEMNVSTLELGDSALYLCASSVSGTVPYNEQFFGPGTRLTVL.

The table lists this clone with a count of one. The chain couples TRBV5-1 to TRBJ2-7; tentatively, D is TRBD1 (6 bases). V lost 4 bases and J lost 0, with 11 bases in between. Germline CDR1 SGHRS, CDR2 YFSETQ. This CDR3 contains 14 residues. The CDR3 coding sequence is TGCGCCAGCAGCGAGCGACAGGTCTCCTACGAGCAGTACTTC. This encodes CASSERQVSYEQYF.

The J gene is TRBJ1-1, the V gene TRBV7-9; D is ambiguous. This CDR3 contains 13 residues. V lost 2 bases and J lost 1, with 5 bases in between. From germline, CDR1 is SEHNR and CDR2 FQNEAQ (reference sequence). CDR3 in amino acids: CASSLWWNTEAFF. CDR3 DNA: TGTGCCAGCAGCTTATGGTGGAACACTGAAGCTTTCTTT. Combining the CDR3 with reference TRBV7-9 and TRBJ1-1 gives the whole variable domain DTGVSQNPRHKITKRGQNVTFRCDPISEHNRLYWYRQTLGQGPEFLTYFQNEAQLEKSRLLSDRFSAERPKGSFSTLEIQRTEQGDSAMYLCASSLWWNTEAFFGQGTRLTVV.

The chain employs TRBV2 and TRBJ2-1, with 11 bases aligning to TRBD2. Germline loops: CDR1 SNHLY, CDR2 FYNNEI. This CDR3 has 13 amino acids. V trimming: 3 bases; J trimming: 9 bases; junction bases outside the gene matches: 1. CDR3 amino acids: CASSDGTSGEQFF. The DNA for the CDR3 is TGTGCCAGCAGTGACGGGACTAGCGGTGAGCAGTTCTTC.